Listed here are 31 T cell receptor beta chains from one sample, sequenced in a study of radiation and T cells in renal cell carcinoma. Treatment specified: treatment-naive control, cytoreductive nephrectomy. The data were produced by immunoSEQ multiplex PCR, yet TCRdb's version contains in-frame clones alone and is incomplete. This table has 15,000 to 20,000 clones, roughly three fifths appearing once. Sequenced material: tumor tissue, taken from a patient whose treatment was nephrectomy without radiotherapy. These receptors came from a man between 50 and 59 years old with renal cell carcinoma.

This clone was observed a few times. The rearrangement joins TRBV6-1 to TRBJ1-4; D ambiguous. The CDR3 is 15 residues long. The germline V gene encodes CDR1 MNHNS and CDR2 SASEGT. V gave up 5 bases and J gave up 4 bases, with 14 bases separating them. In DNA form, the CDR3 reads TGTGCCAGCAGTCTGCGGGAGTCAATTAATGAAAAACTGTTTTTT. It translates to CASSLRESINEKLFF.

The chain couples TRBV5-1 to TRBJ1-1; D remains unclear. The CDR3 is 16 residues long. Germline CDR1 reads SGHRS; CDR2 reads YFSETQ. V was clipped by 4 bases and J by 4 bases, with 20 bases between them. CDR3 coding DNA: TGCGCCAGCAGCCGATCCGAGACAAGGGAGGCCACTGAAGCTTTCTTT. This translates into CASSRSETREATEAFF.

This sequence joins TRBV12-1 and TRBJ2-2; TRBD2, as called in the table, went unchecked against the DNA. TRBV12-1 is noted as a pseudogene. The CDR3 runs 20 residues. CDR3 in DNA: TGTGCCAGCAGCCCCCTGCAGGGACTAGCGGGAGGGCCCGGCACCGGGGAGCTGTTTTTT. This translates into CASSPLQGLAGGPGTGELFF.

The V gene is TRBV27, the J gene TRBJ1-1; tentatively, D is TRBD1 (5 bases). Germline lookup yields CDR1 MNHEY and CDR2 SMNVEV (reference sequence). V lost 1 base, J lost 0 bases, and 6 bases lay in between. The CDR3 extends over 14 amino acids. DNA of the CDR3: TGTGCCAGCAGTTTATTACAGGTGAACACTGAAGCTTTCTTT. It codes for CASSLLQVNTEAFF.

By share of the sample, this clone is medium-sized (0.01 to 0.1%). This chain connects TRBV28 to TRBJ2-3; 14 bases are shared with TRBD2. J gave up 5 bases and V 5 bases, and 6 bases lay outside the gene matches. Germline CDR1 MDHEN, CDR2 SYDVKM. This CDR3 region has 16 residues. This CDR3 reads CASSLRLAGGGDTQYF. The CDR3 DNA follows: TGTGCCAGCAGTCTTAGACTAGCGGGAGGGGGAGATACGCAGTATTTT.

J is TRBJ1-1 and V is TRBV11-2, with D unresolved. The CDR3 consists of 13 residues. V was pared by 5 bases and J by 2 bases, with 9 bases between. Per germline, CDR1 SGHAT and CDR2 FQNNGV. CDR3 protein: CASSLILNTEAFF. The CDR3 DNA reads TGTGCCAGCAGCCTGATCCTTAACACTGAAGCTTTCTTT.

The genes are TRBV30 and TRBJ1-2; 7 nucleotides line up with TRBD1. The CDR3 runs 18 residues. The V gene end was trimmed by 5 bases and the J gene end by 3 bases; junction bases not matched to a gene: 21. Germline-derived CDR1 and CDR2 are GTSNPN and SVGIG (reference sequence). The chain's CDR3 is CAWSTTGTVPGGYYGYTF. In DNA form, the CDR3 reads TGTGCCTGGTCCACCACCGGGACAGTCCCCGGAGGGTACTATGGCTACACCTTC.

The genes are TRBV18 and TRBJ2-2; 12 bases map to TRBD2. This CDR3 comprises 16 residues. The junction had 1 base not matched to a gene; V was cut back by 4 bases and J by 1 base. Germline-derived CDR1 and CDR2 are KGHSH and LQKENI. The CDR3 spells CASSRTSGVNTGELFF. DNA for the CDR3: TGTGCCAGCTCACGGACTAGCGGGGTGAACACCGGGGAGCTGTTTTTT.

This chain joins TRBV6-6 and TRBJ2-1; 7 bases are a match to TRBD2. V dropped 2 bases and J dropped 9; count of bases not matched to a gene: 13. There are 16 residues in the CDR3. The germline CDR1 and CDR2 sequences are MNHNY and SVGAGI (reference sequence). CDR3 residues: CASSYLTAGEGGEQFF. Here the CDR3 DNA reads TGTGCCAGCAGTTACCTTACGGCGGGGGAAGGAGGTGAGCAGTTCTTC.

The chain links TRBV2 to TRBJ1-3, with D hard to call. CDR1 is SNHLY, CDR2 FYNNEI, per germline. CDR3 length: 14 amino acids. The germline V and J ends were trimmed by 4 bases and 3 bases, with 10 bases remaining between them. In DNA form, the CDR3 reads TGTGCCAGCAGTGCCGCCAGTTTTGGAAACACCATATATTTT. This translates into CASSAASFGNTIYF.

CDR3 coding DNA: TGTGCCAGCAGCTTGGCAGGGGTCAATCAGCCCCAGCATTTT. It encodes CASSLAGVNQPQHF. The J gene is TRBJ1-5, the V gene TRBV5-6; possibly TRBD1 for D (6 bases). CDR1 and CDR2 (germline): SGHDT, YYEEEE. Trimming shortened V by 0 bases and J by 3 bases, and 7 bases separated the two germline ends. CDR3 length: 14 residues.

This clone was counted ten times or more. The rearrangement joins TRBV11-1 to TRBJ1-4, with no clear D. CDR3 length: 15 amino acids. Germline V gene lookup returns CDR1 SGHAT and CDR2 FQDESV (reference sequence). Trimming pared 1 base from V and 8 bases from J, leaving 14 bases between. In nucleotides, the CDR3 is TGTGCCAGCAGCTTAGGACGGAAAGTAGGAGAAAAACTGTTTTTT. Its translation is CASSLGRKVGEKLFF.

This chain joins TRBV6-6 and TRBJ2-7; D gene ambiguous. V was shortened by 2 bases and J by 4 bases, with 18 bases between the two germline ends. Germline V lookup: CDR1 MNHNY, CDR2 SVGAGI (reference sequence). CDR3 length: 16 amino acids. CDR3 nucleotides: TGTGCCAGCAGTTACCCCGGCACGGGCTCTCATTACGAGCAGTACTTC. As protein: CASSYPGTGSHYEQYF.

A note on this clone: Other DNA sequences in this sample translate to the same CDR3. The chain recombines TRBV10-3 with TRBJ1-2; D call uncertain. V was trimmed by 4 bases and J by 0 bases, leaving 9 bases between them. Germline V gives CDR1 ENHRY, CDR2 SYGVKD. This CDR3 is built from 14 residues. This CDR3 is CAISGTVPNYGYTF. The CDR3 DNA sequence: TGTGCCATCAGTGGCACCGTGCCTAACTATGGCTACACCTTC.

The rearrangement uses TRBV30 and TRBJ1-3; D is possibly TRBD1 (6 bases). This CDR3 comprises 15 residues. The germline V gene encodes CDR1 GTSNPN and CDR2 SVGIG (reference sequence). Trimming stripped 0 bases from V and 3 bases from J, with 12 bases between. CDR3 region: CAWSVSLDSGNTIYF. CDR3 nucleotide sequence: TGTGCCTGGAGTGTTTCGCTGGACAGTGGAAACACCATATATTTT.

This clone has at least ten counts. CDR3 in amino acids: CASTLGLFSQETQYF. The CDR3 DNA reads TGTGCCAGCACCCTGGGGCTATTTTCCCAAGAGACCCAGTACTTC. The V call is TRBV14, the J call TRBJ2-5; weak D call: TRBD1 (5 bases). Trimming stripped 7 bases from V and 1 base from J, with 16 bases between. CDR3 length equals 15 residues. Germline lookup yields CDR1 SGHDN and CDR2 FVKESK.

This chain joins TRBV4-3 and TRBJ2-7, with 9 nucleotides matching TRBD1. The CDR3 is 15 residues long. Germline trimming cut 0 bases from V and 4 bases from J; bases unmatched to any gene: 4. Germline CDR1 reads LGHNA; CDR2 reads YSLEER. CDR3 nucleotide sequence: TGCGCCAGCAGCCAAGATTACAGGGGGCGTTACGAGCAGTACTTC. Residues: CASSQDYRGRYEQYF.

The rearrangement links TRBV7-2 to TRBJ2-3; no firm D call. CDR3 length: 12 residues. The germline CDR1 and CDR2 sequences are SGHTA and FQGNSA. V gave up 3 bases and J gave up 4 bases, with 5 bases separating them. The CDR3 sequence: CASSFLADTQYF. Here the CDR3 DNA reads TGTGCCAGCAGCTTCCTTGCAGATACGCAGTATTTT. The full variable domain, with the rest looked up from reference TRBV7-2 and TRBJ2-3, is GAGVSQSPSNKVTEKGKDVELRCDPISGHTALYWYRQSLGQGLEFLIYFQGNSAPDKSGLPSDRFSAERTGGSVSTLTIQRTQQEDSAVYLCASSFLADTQYFGPGTRLTVL.

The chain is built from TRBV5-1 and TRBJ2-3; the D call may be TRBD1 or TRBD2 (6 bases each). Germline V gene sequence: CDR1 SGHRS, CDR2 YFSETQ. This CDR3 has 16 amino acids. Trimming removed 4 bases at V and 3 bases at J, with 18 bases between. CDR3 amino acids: CASSRGGSGVTDTQYF. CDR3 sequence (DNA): TGCGCCAGCAGCAGAGGGGGTTCGGGAGTGACAGATACGCAGTATTTT.

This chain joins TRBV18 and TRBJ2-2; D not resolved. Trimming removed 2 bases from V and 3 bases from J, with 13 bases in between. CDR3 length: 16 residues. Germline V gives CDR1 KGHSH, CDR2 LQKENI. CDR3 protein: CASSPRRVRDTGELFF. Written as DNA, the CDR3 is TGTGCCAGCTCACCAAGACGGGTTCGCGACACCGGGGAGCTGTTTTTT.

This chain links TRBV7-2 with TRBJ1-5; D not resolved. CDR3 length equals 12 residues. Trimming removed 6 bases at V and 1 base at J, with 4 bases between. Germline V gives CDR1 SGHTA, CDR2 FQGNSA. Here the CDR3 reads CASRESNQPQHF. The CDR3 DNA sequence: TGTGCCAGCAGGGAGAGCAATCAGCCCCAGCATTTT.

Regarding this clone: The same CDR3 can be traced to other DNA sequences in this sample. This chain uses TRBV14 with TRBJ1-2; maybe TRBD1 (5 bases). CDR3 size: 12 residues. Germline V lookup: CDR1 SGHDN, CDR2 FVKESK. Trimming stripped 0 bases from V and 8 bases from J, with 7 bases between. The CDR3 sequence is CASSQEAGGYTF. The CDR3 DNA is TGTGCCAGCAGCCAAGAGGCAGGGGGCTACACCTTC.

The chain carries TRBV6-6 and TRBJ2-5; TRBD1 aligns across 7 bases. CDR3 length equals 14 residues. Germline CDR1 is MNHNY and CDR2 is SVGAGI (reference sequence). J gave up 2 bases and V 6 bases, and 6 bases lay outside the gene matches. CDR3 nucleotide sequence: TGTGCCAGCAGATCTCAGGGGGTTCAAGAGACCCAGTACTTC. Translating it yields CASRSQGVQETQYF.

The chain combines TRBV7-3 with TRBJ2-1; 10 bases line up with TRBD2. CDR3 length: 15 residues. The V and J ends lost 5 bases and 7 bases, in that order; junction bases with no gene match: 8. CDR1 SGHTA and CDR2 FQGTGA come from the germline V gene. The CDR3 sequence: CASSRTSGKLNEQFF. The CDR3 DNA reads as TGTGCCAGCAGCCGAACTAGCGGGAAATTAAATGAGCAGTTCTTC. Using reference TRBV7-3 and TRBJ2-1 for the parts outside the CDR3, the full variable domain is GAGVSQTPSNKVTEKGKYVELRCDPISGHTALYWYRQSLGQGPEFLIYFQGTGAADDSGLPNDRFFAVRPEGSVSTLKIQRTERGDSAVYLCASSRTSGKLNEQFFGPGTRLTVL.

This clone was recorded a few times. The CDR3 DNA reads as TGTGCCAGCAGCCCGGGACAGGAGTATGGCTACACCTTC. Residues: CASSPGQEYGYTF. The chain combines TRBV7-3 with TRBJ1-2, with 8 bases fitting TRBD1. This CDR3 has 13 amino acids. The ends lost 5 bases at V and 5 bases at J; junction bases unmatched: 4. Germline values: CDR1 SGHTA, CDR2 FQGTGA. Complete variable domain (other parts from reference TRBV7-3 and TRBJ1-2): GAGVSQTPSNKVTEKGKYVELRCDPISGHTALYWYRQSLGQGPEFLIYFQGTGAADDSGLPNDRFFAVRPEGSVSTLKIQRTERGDSAVYLCASSPGQEYGYTFGSGTRLTVV.

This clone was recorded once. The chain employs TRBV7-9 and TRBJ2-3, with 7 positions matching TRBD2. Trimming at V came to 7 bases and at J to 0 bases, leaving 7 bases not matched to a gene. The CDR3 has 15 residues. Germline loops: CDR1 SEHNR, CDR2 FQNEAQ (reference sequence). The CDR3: CASISQRGSTDTQYF. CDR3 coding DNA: TGTGCCAGCATTTCCCAGCGGGGAAGCACAGATACGCAGTATTTT.

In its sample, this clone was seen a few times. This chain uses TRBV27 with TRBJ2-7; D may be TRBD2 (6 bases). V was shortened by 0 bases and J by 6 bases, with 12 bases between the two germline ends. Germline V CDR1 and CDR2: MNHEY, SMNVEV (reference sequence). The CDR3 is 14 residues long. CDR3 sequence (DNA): TGTGCCAGCAGTTTATCGAGGCGGGGAGGCGAGCAGTACTTC. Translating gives CASSLSRRGGEQYF.

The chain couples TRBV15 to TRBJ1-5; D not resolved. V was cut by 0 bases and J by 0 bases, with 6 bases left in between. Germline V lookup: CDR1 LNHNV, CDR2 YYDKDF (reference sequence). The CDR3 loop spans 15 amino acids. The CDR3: CATSRDRNSNQPQHF. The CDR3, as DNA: TGTGCCACCAGCAGAGATCGTAATAGCAATCAGCCCCAGCATTTT.

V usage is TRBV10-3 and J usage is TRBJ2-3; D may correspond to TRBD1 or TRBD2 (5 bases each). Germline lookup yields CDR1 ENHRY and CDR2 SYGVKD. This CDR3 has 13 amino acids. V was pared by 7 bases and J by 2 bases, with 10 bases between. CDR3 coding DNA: TGTGCCATCAAAAGGGGAGACACAGATACGCAGTATTTT. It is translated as CAIKRGDTDTQYF.

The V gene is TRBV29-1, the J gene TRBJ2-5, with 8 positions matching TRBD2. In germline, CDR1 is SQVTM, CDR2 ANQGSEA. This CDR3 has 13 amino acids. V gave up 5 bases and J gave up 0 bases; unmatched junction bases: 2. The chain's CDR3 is CSVCGGNQETQYF. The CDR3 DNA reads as TGCAGCGTTTGCGGGGGGAACCAAGAGACCCAGTACTTC.

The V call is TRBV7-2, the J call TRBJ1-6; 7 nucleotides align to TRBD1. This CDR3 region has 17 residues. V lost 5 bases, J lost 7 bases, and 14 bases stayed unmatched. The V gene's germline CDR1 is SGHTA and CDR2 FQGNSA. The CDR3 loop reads CASSTRDSFGVNSPLHF. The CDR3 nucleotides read TGTGCCAGCAGCACCCGGGACAGCTTCGGGGTAAATTCACCCCTCCACTTT.